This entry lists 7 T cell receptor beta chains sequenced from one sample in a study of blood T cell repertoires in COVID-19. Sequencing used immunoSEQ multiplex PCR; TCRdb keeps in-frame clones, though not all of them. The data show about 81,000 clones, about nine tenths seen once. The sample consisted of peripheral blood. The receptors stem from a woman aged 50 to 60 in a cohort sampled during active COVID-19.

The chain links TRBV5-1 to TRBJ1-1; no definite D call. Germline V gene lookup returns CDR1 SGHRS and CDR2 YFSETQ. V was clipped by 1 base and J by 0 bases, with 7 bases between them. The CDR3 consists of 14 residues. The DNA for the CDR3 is TGCGCCAGCAGCTTGCAGGCCTTGAACACTGAAGCTTTCTTT. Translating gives CASSLQALNTEAFF.

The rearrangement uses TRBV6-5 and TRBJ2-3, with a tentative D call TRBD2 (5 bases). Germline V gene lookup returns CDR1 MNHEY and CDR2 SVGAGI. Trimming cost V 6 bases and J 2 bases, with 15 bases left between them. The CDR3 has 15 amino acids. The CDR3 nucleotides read TGTGCCAGCAGGGATACTAGATTCTCCACAGATACGCAGTATTTT. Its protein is CASRDTRFSTDTQYF.

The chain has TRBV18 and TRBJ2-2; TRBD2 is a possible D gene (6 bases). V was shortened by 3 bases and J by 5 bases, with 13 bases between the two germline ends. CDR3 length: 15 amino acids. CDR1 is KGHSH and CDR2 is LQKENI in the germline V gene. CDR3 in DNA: TGTGCCAGCTCACCGACTAGTTCGGGGACCGGGGAGCTGTTTTTT. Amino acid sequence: CASSPTSSGTGELFF.

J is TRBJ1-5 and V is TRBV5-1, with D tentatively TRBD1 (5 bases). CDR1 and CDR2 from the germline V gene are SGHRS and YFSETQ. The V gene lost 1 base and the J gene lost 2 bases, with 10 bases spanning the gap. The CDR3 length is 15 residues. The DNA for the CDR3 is TGCGCCAGCAGCTTGTCGGCGGGGGGCAATCAGCCCCAGCATTTT. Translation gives CASSLSAGGNQPQHF.

Here the CDR3 DNA reads TGTGCCAGCAGCTTAGGAACAGGGGAAGGTTACGAGCAGTACTTC. It specifies CASSLGTGEGYEQYF. V and J are TRBV11-1 and TRBJ2-7; 7 nucleotides match TRBD1. This CDR3 comprises 15 residues. V shed 1 base, J shed 4 bases, and the junction held 7 bases outside the gene matches. CDR1 and CDR2 from the germline V gene are SGHAT and FQDESV (reference sequence).

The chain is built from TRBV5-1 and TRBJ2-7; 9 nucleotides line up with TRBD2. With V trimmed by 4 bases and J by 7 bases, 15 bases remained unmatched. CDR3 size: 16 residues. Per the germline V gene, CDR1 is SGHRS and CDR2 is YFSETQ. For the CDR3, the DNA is TGCGCCAGCAGCCGGAGTGGGGTAGCGGGAGAGAGGGAGCAGTACTTC. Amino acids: CASSRSGVAGEREQYF.

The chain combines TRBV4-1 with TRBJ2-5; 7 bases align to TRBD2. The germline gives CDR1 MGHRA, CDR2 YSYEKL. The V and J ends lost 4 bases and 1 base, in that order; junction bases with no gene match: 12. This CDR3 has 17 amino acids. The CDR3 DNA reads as TGCGCCAGCAGCCCGTCTTCGGGGGGACGGATCCAAGAGACCCAGTACTTC. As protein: CASSPSSGGRIQETQYF.